The source of this T cell receptor (beta chain) is a study of early T cells in non-severe SARS-CoV-2 infection. About the study: Unsorted whole-blood RNA was sequenced in bulk, leaving chains unpaired.

MiXCR, run by TCRdb on the 5' RACE reads, gives a single entry per CDR3 protein. Found here are roughly 51,000 distinct CDR3 sequences, around a tenth of them singletons; the top ten hold more than 8.5%. Trimming shortened V by 2 bases and J by 7 bases, and 11 bases separated the two germline ends. This CDR3 comprises 13 residues. The sample taken for sequencing was whole blood. This chain joins TRBV12-3 or TRBV12-4 and TRBJ1-1; tentatively, D is TRBD1 (5 bases). This TCR derives from an adult who was a healthcare worker with PCR-confirmed SARS-CoV-2 infection or an uninfected control (not recorded which). The CDR3 loop is CASSLSREGEAFF. The CDR3 bases are TGTGCCAGCAGTTTAAGCAGGGAGGGTGAAGCTTTCTTT.